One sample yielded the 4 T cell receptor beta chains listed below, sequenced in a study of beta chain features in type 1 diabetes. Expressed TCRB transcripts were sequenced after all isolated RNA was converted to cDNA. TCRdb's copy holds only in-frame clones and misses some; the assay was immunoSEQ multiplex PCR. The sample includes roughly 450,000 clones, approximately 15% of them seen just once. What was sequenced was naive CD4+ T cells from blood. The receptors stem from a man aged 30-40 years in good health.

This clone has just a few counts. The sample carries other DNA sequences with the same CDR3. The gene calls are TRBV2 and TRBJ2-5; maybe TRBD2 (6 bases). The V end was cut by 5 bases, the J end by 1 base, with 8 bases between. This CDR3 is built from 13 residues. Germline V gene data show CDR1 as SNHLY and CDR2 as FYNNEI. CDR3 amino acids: CASSRDSQETQYF. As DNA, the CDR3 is TGTGCCAGCAGTAGGGACTCCCAAGAGACCCAGTACTTC.

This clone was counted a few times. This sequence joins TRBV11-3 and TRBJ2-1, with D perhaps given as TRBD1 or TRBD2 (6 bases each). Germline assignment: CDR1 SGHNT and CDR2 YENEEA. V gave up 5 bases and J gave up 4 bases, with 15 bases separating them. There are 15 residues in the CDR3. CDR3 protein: CASSAGVAEYNEQFF. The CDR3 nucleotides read TGTGCCAGCAGCGCAGGGGTAGCGGAGTACAATGAGCAGTTCTTC.

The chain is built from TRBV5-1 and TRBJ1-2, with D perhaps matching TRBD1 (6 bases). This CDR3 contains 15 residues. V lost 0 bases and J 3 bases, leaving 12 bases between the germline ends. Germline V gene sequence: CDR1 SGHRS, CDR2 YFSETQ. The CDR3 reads CASSLGTVLDYGYTF. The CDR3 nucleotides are TGCGCCAGCAGCTTGGGGACAGTTCTTGACTATGGCTACACCTTC.

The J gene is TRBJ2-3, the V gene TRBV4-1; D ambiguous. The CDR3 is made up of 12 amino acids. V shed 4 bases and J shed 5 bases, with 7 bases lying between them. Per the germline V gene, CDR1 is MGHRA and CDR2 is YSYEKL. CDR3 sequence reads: CASSLPGDTQYF. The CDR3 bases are TGCGCCAGCAGCCTTCCTGGAGATACGCAGTATTTT.